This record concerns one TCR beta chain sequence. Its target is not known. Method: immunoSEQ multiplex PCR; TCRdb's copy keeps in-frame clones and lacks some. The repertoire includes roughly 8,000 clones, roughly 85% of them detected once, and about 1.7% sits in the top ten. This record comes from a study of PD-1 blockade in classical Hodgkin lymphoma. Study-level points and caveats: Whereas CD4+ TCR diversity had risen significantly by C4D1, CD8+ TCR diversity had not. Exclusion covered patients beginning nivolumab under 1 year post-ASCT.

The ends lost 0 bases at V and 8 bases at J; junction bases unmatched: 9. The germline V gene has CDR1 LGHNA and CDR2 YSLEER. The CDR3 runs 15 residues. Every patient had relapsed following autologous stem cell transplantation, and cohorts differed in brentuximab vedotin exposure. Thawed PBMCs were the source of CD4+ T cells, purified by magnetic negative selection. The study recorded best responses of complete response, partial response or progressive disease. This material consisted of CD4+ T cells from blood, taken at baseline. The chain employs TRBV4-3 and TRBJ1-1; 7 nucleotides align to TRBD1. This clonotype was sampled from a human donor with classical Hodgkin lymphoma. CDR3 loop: CASSQDPVGTDEAFF. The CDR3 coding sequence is TGCGCCAGCAGCCAAGATCCTGTGGGGACAGACGAAGCTTTCTTT.